The 15 T cell receptor beta chains reported below all come from one sample, sequenced in a study of blood T cells in healthy people across ages. Together with a sample-barcoded 5' primer, a J-beta primer mix was included in a second PCR lasting about 7 to 11 cycles. TCRdb re-analysed the 5' RACE reads in MiXCR, keeping a single row per CDR3 protein. The table lists approximately 770,000 distinct CDR3 sequences, more than 45% of them singletons. What was sequenced was blood. The receptors shown here come from a young man in good health.

V usage is TRBV11-1 and J usage is TRBJ2-3, with 11 bases that match TRBD1. Unmatched junction bases numbered 3, after V lost 5 bases and J lost 5 bases. Germline CDR1 and CDR2: SGHAT and FQDESV (reference sequence). This CDR3 comprises 14 residues. The CDR3, as DNA: TGTGCCAGCAGCGCGGACAGGGGGCTAGATACGCAGTATTTT. Amino acid sequence: CASSADRGLDTQYF.

This rearrangement joins TRBV12-3 or TRBV12-4 to TRBJ2-1; D remains ambiguous. This CDR3 has 15 amino acids. V lost 6 bases, J lost 2 bases, and 14 bases lay in between. The DNA for the CDR3 is TGTGCCAGCAGACGCCCGGGCCCCGCCTACAATGAGCAGTTCTTC. Translating gives CASRRPGPAYNEQFF.

The V and J genes are TRBV9 and TRBJ2-5; 9 bases map to TRBD2. This CDR3 spans 17 amino acids. CDR1 is SGDLS, CDR2 YYNGEE, per germline. With V trimmed by 3 bases and J by 4 bases, 13 bases remained unmatched. The CDR3 region is CASSAGGLVREGETQYF. In DNA form, the CDR3 reads TGTGCCAGCAGCGCTGGCGGTTTGGTGCGGGAGGGAGAGACCCAGTACTTC.

This clonotype appeared a single time. V is TRBV2 and J is TRBJ2-5; 10 bases match TRBD1. The CDR3 runs to 15 residues. V lost 3 bases, J lost 11 bases, and 12 bases stayed unmatched. From germline, CDR1 is SNHLY and CDR2 FYNNEI. The CDR3 DNA sequence: TGTGCCAGCAGTGAGGGGAGACAGGGGGCGCGAGAGCAGTACTTC. It translates to CASSEGRQGAREQYF.

The chain joins TRBV7-9 to TRBJ2-7; tentatively, D is TRBD2 (5 bases). Germline CDR1 and CDR2: SEHNR and FQNEAQ (reference sequence). V was clipped by 0 bases and J by 2 bases, with 8 bases between them. The CDR3 has 14 residues. The CDR3 DNA reads TGTGCCAGCAGCTTAGCACACGGGGCCTACGAGCAGTACTTC. Its protein product is CASSLAHGAYEQYF.

The CDR3 bases are TGTGCCAGCAGCGAGAGAAGTATTGAAGCTTTCTTT. Its protein product is CASSERSIEAFF. The rearrangement uses TRBV7-9 and TRBJ1-1; no definite D call. The CDR3 is made up of 12 amino acids. V was cut by 5 bases and J by 7 bases, with 11 bases left in between. The V gene's germline CDR1 is SEHNR and CDR2 FQNEAQ (reference sequence).

V gene TRBV9 combines with J gene TRBJ2-5; D is ambiguous. Germline values: CDR1 SGDLS, CDR2 YYNGEE. The V gene lost 0 bases and the J gene lost 5 bases, with 11 bases spanning the gap. This CDR3 region has 14 residues. CDR3 protein: CASSVEGSPETQYF. CDR3 in DNA: TGTGCCAGCAGCGTAGAGGGCAGTCCGGAGACCCAGTACTTC.

The rearrangement links TRBV10-1 to TRBJ2-7; tentative D call: TRBD2 (6 bases). V dropped 8 bases and J dropped 5 bases, with 13 bases sitting between them. There are 12 residues in the CDR3. Germline V gives CDR1 WNHNN, CDR2 SYGVQD (reference sequence). The CDR3 spells CASVPGEDEQYF. Here the CDR3 DNA reads TGCGCCAGCGTCCCGGGAGAGGACGAGCAGTACTTC.

V and J are TRBV19 and TRBJ1-1; 10 bases are a match to TRBD1. This CDR3 region has 15 residues. The J segment lost 4 bases and the V segment lost 4 bases, leaving 6 bases of the junction unmatched. CDR1 is LNHDA, CDR2 SQIVND, per germline (reference sequence). CDR3 sequence (DNA): TGTGCCAGTAGTACGGGACAGGGGTTGGTCACTGAAGCTTTCTTT. It encodes CASSTGQGLVTEAFF.

The chain couples TRBV20-1 to TRBJ2-1, with 7 bases lining up with TRBD2. Trimming at V came to 5 bases and at J to 5 bases, leaving 12 bases not matched to a gene. The germline CDR1 and CDR2 sequences are DFQATT and SNEGSKA (reference sequence). The CDR3 contains 15 residues. The CDR3 region is CSAGVPLAVNNEQFF. The CDR3 bases are TGCAGTGCTGGGGTCCCCCTAGCGGTAAACAATGAGCAGTTCTTC.

The V and J genes are TRBV4-2 and TRBJ2-5; 9 bases agree with TRBD2. Per the germline V gene, CDR1 is LGHNA and CDR2 is YNFKEQ. The CDR3 runs 17 residues. J lost 0 bases, V lost 1 base, and 6 bases had no gene match. The CDR3 coding sequence is TGTGCCAGCAGCCAAGGGGGGAGCGGGGGGTACCAAGAGACCCAGTACTTC. Its protein is CASSQGGSGGYQETQYF.

CDR3: CASTSVGVERYEQYF. CDR3 sequence (DNA): TGTGCCAGCACCTCGGTGGGGGTGGAGCGTTACGAGCAGTACTTC. The V gene is TRBV28, the J gene TRBJ2-7; D possibly matches TRBD1 or TRBD2 (5 bases each). The CDR3 loop spans 15 amino acids. Trimming removed 7 bases at V and 4 bases at J, with 20 bases between. Germline CDR1 and CDR2: MDHEN and SYDVKM. Full variable domain (missing parts from reference TRBV28 and TRBJ2-7): DVKVTQSSRYLVKRTGEKVFLECVQDMDHENMFWYRQDPGLGLRLIYFSYDVKMKEKGDIPEGYSVSREKKERFSLILESASTNQTSMYLCASTSVGVERYEQYFGPGTRLTVT.

This rearrangement joins TRBV7-2 to TRBJ2-1, with D possibly matching TRBD1 (6 bases). Germline values: CDR1 SGHTA, CDR2 FQGNSA. V lost 8 bases, J lost 10 bases, and 15 bases lay in between. CDR3 length: 12 residues. DNA for the CDR3: TGTGCCAGCGCCCTACAGGGCTTCGAGCAGTTCTTC. Translated: CASALQGFEQFF.

This clonotype was counted a few times. The V and J genes are TRBV7-2 and TRBJ1-6; 7 nucleotides align to TRBD1. The ends lost 4 bases at V and 7 bases at J; junction bases unmatched: 7. Germline loops: CDR1 SGHTA, CDR2 FQGNSA. This CDR3 region has 15 residues. CDR3 residues: CASSYLGQTNSPLHF. The CDR3 nucleotides are TGTGCCAGCAGCTACCTGGGACAGACGAATTCACCCCTCCACTTT.

The J gene is TRBJ2-2, the V gene TRBV12-3 or TRBV12-4, with no clear D. CDR3 length: 16 amino acids. V lost 5 bases and J lost 1, with 14 bases in between. CDR3 DNA sequence: TGTGCCAGCAGTCCTCCTGTGGTAGAGAACACCGGGGAGCTGTTTTTT. This gives the protein CASSPPVVENTGELFF.